The clone carrying this T cell receptor beta chain has ten or more counts. Its antigen is currently unknown. Per germline, CDR1 SGHTA and CDR2 FQGNSA. V dropped 4 bases and J dropped 0 bases, with 10 bases sitting between them. There are 15 residues in the CDR3. This specimen belongs to a study of response to subunit inactivated influenza vaccine. TCRdb used MiXCR to reprocess the RT-PCR reads, holding one entry per CDR3 protein. The table lists 500,000 or so distinct CDR3 sequences, 15% to 20% of them singletons, with 3% in the top ten. Regarding the study as a whole: After each seasonal influenza vaccination, few new T cells are recruited, the authors suggested.

This sample comprised CD4+ T cells sorted from PBMCs, obtained less than 25 months after vaccination. This clonotype was obtained from a man in his fifties or sixties who received an inactivated influenza vaccine. The rearrangement joins TRBV7-2 to TRBJ2-1; perhaps TRBD1 as D (6 bases). CDR3 in DNA: TGTGCCAGCAGCTCCCAAGGGGGCTCCTACAATGAGCAGTTCTTC. This translates into CASSSQGGSYNEQFF.